These 8 T cell receptor beta chains share one sample of origin, sequenced in a study of cytomegalovirus exposure and HLA in healthy donors. PCR amplification relied on 60 Vbeta primers (plus 13 Jbeta primers). Sequenced by immunoSEQ multiplex PCR; TCRdb stores in-frame clones only, minus some. There are tens of thousands of clones in the sample, with over 3% held by the top ten. Material: PBMCs. These TCRs come from a female donor in good health and CMV-seropositive.

The CDR3 DNA sequence: TGTGCCAGTCGAGGGGGGGCCGGGAATGAGCAGTTCTTC. This codes for CASRGGAGNEQFF. This chain uses TRBV7-2 with TRBJ2-1, with a possible D match to TRBD2 (7 bases). Germline-derived CDR1 and CDR2 are SGHTA and FQGNSA. V dropped 9 bases and J dropped 7 bases, with 16 bases sitting between them. The CDR3 covers 13 residues.

The V call is TRBV4-1, the J call TRBJ1-2; D remains ambiguous. There are 15 residues in the CDR3. The germline V gene encodes CDR1 MGHRA and CDR2 YSYEKL. With 4 bases removed from V and 4 bases from J, the gap between germline ends came to 16 bases. Written as DNA, the CDR3 is TGCGCCAGCAGCCCCCTTCTCAGGATCCGCTATGGCTACACCTTC. Its translation is CASSPLLRIRYGYTF.

The rearrangement uses TRBV27 and TRBJ1-2; tentatively, D is TRBD1 (5 bases). The V gene lost 4 bases and the J gene lost 8 bases, with 17 bases spanning the gap. CDR1 MNHEY and CDR2 SMNVEV come from the germline V gene (reference sequence). This CDR3 has 14 amino acids. CDR3 DNA sequence: TGTGCCAGCAGTTATTTCCGGGACTCAGGGGGCTACACCTTC. The encoded protein is CASSYFRDSGGYTF.

The chain joins TRBV5-6 to TRBJ2-3; tentatively, D is TRBD2 (6 bases). The germline V gene encodes CDR1 SGHDT and CDR2 YYEEEE. This CDR3 spans 14 amino acids. Trimming removed 4 bases from V and 4 bases from J, with 13 bases in between. The CDR3 DNA reads TGTGCCAGCAGCCCCGGGACTGGAGCAGATACGCAGTATTTT. This translates into CASSPGTGADTQYF.

The V call is TRBV2, the J call TRBJ2-7; weak D call: TRBD2 (5 bases). The germline V gene encodes CDR1 SNHLY and CDR2 FYNNEI. With 4 bases removed from V and 3 bases from J, the gap between germline ends came to 13 bases. The CDR3 runs to 14 residues. CDR3 bases: TGTGCCAGCAGTGTTGAGGGAGTCGGCTACGAGCAGTACTTC. Translating it yields CASSVEGVGYEQYF.

This chain connects TRBV28 to TRBJ2-7; TRBD2 agrees at 7 bases. Germline CDR1 and CDR2: MDHEN and SYDVKM. V trimming: 6 bases; J trimming: 1 base; junction bases outside the gene matches: 6. CDR3 size: 14 residues. The DNA for the CDR3 is TGTGCCAGCAGGGTAGACGGGAGGTCCTACGAGCAGTACTTC. Translation gives CASRVDGRSYEQYF.

The chain recombines TRBV4-3 with TRBJ2-2, with TRBD2 matching 8 bases. Germline lookup yields CDR1 LGHNA and CDR2 YSLEER. The J segment lost 2 bases and the V segment lost 3 bases, leaving 5 bases of the junction unmatched. The CDR3 is 16 amino acids. The CDR3 bases are TGCGCCAGCAGCCAGCCGGGACTAGAAAACACCGGGGAGCTGTTTTTT. Amino acids: CASSQPGLENTGELFF.

The rearrangement links TRBV5-1 to TRBJ2-7, with TRBD2 matching 8 bases. In germline, CDR1 is SGHRS, CDR2 YFSETQ. The V gene end was trimmed by 0 bases and the J gene end by 5 bases; junction bases not matched to a gene: 7. The CDR3 length is 15 residues. The CDR3 nucleotides read TGCGCCAGCAGCTTGGAGAGCGGGAGTTATAACGAGCAGTACTTC. Protein: CASSLESGSYNEQYF.